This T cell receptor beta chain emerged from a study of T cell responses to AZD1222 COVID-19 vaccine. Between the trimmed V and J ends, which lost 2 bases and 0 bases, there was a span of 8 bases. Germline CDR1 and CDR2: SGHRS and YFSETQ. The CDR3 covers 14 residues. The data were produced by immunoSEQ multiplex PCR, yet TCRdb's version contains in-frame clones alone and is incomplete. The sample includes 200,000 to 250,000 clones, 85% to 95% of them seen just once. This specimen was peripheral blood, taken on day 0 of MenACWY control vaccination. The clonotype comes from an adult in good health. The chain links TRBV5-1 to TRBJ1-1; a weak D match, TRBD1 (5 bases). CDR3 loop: CASSLQVLNTEAFF. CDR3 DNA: TGCGCCAGCAGCTTACAGGTCCTGAACACTGAAGCTTTCTTT.